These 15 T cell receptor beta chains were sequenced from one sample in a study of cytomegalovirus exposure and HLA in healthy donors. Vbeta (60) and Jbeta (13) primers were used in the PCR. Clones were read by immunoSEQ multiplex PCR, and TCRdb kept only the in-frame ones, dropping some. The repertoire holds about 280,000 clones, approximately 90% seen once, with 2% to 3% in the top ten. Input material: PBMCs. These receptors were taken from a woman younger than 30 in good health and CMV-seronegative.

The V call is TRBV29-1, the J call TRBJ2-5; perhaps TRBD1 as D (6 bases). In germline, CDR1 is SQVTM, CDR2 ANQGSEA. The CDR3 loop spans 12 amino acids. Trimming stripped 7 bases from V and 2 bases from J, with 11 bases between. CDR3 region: CSARQGQETQYF. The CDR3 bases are TGCAGCGCCCGCCAGGGGCAAGAGACCCAGTACTTC.

In DNA form, the CDR3 reads TGTGCCAGCAGCCGACCGGGACAGGGGGCTCGAGAGCAGTACTTC. Amino acid sequence: CASSRPGQGAREQYF. The rearrangement uses TRBV13 and TRBJ2-5; TRBD1 matches 12 bases. The ends lost 5 bases at V and 11 bases at J; junction bases unmatched: 12. The CDR3 loop spans 15 amino acids. Germline CDR1 reads PRHDT; CDR2 reads FYEKMQ (reference sequence).

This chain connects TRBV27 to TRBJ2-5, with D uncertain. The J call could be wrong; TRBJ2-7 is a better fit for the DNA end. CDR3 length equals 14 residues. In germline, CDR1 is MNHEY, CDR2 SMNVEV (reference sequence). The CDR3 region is CASRPPGPNPEQYF. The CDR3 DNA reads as TGTGCCAGCAGACCTCCGGGTCCTAACCCCGAGCAGTACTTC.

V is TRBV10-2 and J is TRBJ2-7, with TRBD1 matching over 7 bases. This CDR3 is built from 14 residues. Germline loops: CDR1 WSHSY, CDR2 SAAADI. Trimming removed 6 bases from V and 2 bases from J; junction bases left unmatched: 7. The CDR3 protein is CASRSGTVPYEQYF. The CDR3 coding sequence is TGCGCCAGCAGATCCGGGACAGTACCCTACGAGCAGTACTTC.

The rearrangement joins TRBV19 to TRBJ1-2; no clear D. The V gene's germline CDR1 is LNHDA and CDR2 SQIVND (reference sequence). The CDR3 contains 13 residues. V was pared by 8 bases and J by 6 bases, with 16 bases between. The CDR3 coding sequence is TGTGCCAGTGTAGCCTTCTGGCGCGATGGCTACACCTTC. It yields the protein CASVAFWRDGYTF.

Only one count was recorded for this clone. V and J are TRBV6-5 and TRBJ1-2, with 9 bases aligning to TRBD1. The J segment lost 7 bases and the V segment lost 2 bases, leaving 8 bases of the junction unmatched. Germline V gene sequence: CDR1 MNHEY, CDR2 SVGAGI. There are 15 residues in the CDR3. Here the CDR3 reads CASSYPGTGISGYTF. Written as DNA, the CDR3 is TGTGCCAGCAGTTACCCCGGGACAGGGATTAGTGGCTACACCTTC.

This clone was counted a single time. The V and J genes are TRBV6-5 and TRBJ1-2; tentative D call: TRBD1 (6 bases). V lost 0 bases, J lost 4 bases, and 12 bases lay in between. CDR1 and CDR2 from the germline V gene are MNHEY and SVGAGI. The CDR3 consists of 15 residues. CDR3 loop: CASSYSAGATYGYTF. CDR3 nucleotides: TGTGCCAGCAGTTACTCGGCAGGGGCGACCTATGGCTACACCTTC.

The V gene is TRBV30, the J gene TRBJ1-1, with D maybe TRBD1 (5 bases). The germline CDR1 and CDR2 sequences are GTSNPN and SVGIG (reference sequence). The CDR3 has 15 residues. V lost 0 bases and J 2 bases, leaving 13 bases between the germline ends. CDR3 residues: CAWSVKGKVNTEAFF. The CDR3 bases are TGTGCCTGGAGTGTGAAGGGGAAGGTAAACACTGAAGCTTTCTTT. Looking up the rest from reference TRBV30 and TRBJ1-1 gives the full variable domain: SQTIHQWPATLVQPVGSPLSLECTVEGTSNPNLYWYRQAAGRGLQLLFYSVGIGQISSEVPQNLSASRPQDRQFILSSKKLLLSDSGFYLCAWSVKGKVNTEAFFGQGTRLTVV.

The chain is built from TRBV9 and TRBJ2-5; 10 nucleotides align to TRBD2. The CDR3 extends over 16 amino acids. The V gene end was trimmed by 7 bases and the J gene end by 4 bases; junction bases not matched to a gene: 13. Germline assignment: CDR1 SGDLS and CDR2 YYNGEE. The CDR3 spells CASGRSGGAIGETQYF. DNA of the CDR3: TGTGCCAGCGGTAGGAGCGGGGGGGCCATTGGAGAGACCCAGTACTTC.

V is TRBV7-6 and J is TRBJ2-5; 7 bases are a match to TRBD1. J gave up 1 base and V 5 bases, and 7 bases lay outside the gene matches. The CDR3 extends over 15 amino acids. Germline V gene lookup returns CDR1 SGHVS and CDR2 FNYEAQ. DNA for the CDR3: TGTGCCAGCAGCCGAACACGGACAGGCCAAGAGACCCAGTACTTC. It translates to CASSRTRTGQETQYF.

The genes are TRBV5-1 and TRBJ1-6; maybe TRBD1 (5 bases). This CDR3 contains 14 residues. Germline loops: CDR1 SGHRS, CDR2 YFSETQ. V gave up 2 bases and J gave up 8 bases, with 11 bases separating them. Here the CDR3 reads CASSFSGFDSPLHF. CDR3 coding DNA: TGCGCCAGCAGCTTCTCAGGGTTTGATTCACCCCTCCACTTT. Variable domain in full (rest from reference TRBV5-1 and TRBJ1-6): KAGVTQTPRYLIKTRGQQVTLSCSPISGHRSVSWYQQTPGQGLQFLFEYFSETQRNKGNFPGRFSGRQFSNSRSEMNVSTLELGDSALYLCASSFSGFDSPLHFGNGTRLTVT.

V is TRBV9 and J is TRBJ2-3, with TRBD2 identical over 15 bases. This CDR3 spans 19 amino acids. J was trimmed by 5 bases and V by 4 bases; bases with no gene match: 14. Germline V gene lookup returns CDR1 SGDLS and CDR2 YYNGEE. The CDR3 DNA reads TGTGCCAGCAGCCCACGATTGGCTGGACTAGCGGGGGGGCAAGATACGCAGTATTTT. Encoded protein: CASSPRLAGLAGGQDTQYF.

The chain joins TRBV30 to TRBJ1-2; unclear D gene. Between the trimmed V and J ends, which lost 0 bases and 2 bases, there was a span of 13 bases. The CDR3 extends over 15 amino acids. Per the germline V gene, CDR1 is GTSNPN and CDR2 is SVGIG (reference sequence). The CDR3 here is CAWSVAIGRNYGYTF. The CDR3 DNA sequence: TGTGCCTGGAGTGTAGCGATAGGTCGGAACTATGGCTACACCTTC.

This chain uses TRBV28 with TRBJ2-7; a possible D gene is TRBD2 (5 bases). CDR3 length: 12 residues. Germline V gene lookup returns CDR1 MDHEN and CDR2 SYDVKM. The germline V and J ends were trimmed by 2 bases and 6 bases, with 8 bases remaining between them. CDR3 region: CASSLRSGEQYF. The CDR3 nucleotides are TGTGCCAGCAGTTTAAGGAGCGGCGAGCAGTACTTC.

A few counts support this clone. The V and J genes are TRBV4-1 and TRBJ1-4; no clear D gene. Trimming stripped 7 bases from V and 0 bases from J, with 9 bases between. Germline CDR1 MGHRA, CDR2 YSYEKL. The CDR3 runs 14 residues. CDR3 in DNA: TGCGCCAGCAACAGACAAGCAACTAATGAAAAACTGTTTTTT. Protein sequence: CASNRQATNEKLFF.